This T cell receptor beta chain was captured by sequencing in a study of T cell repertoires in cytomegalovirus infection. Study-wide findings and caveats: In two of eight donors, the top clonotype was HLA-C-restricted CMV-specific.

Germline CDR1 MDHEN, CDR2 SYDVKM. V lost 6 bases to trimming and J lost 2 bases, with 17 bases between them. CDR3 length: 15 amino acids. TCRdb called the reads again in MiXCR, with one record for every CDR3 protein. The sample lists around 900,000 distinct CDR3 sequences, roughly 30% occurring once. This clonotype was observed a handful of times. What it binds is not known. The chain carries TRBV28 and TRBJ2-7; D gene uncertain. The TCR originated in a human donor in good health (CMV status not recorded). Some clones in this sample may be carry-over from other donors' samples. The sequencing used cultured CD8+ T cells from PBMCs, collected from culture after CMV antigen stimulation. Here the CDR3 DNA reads TGTGCCAGCAGATCCCAGTGGGCCGACACCTACGAGCAGTACGTC. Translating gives CASRSQWADTYEQYV.